This TCR beta chain derives from a study of T cells after yellow fever vaccination. Study background: The fractions with low cell numbers were processed using SMART-Seq v4 Ultra Low Input. Notes on the study in general: The study noted that FACS-sorted repertoires could contain abundant clonotypes contaminating from the bulk population. Detected again after the booster were most primary-vaccination clones, at 95% to 98% CD4 and approximately 85% CD8. Faster peaking, at day 5 versus 15, marked a secondary response that was weaker.

V shed 2 bases, J shed 3 bases, and the junction held 8 bases outside the gene matches. The CDR3 consists of 16 residues. Germline assignment: CDR1 LGHNA and CDR2 YSLEER. As regards this clonotype: What it binds is unknown.

MiXCR was run by TCRdb on the 5' RACE reads, yielding one entry per CDR3 protein. The table shows fewer than 650,000 distinct CDR3 sequences, with 21% occurring only once. The chain joins TRBV4-3 to TRBJ2-7; 9 nucleotides match TRBD2. The starting material was PBMCs, obtained less than 25 days after the first yellow fever vaccination. The receptor was isolated from a man aged 18 to 29 who received the YFV17D yellow fever vaccine. Here the CDR3 reads CASSQTLTSGRYEQYF. CDR3 DNA sequence: TGCGCCAGCAGCCAAACCCTGACTAGCGGCCGCTACGAGCAGTACTTC.